This T cell receptor beta chain was captured in a study of OX40 agonist ivuxolimab in advanced cancers. The V and J ends lost 4 bases and 2 bases respectively, with 13 bases between them. Germline V gene lookup returns CDR1 SGHNT and CDR2 YYREEE (reference sequence). The CDR3 contains 15 residues. The protocol was immunoSEQ multiplex PCR, while the TCRdb copy is restricted to in-frame clones and leaves out a portion. The sample carries over 100,000 clones, approximately 90% recorded once. This sequence was found in an adult with an advanced solid tumor such as melanoma, head and neck, liver or kidney cancer. The sample consisted of CD4+ or CD8+ T cells sorted from blood, taken in a trial of the OX40 agonist ivuxolimab. This chain links TRBV5-4 with TRBJ1-3, with D possibly matching TRBD1 (6 bases). The CDR3 here is CASSLGGGAGNTIYF. In DNA, the CDR3 is TGTGCCAGCAGCCTCGGCGGGGGCGCTGGAAACACCATATATTTT.